This entry features one T cell receptor beta chain sequence. Germline loops: CDR1 SGHRS, CDR2 YFSETQ. The J segment lost 0 bases and the V segment lost 2 bases, leaving 1 base of the junction unmatched. There are 14 residues in the CDR3. Sequencing was performed with immunoSEQ multiplex PCR; in TCRdb, only in-frame clones are kept and a portion is missing. The table has roughly 140,000 clones, 90% to 95% seen once; the top ten hold about 0.3%. The entry originates in a study of OX40 agonist ivuxolimab in advanced cancers. As for the study in general: Ivuxolimab, an antibody acting as an agonist of OX40 (CD134), was used to treat patients. Patients undergoing dose escalation presented with hepatocellular carcinoma, melanoma, renal cell or head and neck cancer. Every 2 weeks, patients got intravenous ivuxolimab at one of six dose levels (0.01-10 mg/kg).

Sample: CD4+ or CD8+ T cells sorted from blood, taken in a trial of the OX40 agonist ivuxolimab. The sequence was collected from an adult with an advanced solid tumor such as melanoma, head and neck, liver or kidney cancer. The chain joins TRBV5-1 to TRBJ2-5; 7 bases fit TRBD2. This chain's CDR3 is CASSLAGNQETQYF. The DNA for the CDR3 is TGCGCCAGCAGCTTAGCGGGGAACCAAGAGACCCAGTACTTC.